This T cell receptor (gamma chain) was recovered during a study of Vδ1+ human thymocytes (dated by TCRdb to the late 2010s). Background for the entire study: The study characterised mRNA-level TRG and TRD CDR3 repertoires of highly purified Vdelta1+ thymocytes from young children as a data resource. The multiplex-based CDR3 amplicon strategy had previously been validated against 5'RACE-based CDR3 amplicon generation methods. Summary of the overall study and its limitations: Donors shared many TRG clonotypes (up to about 6.9x10^3), but TRD repertoires were essentially private, with at most 116 shared. Around 20% of thymic TRD sequences were found to be Vdelta2 (and few were Vdelta3) despite high sort purity, in contrast to peripheral blood Vdelta1+ controls. The use of highly purified populations and single-cell validation was advised by the authors, since misinterpretation of bulk repertoire data could be caused by unexpected Vdelta2 sequences. In contrast to oligoclonal peripheral blood repertoires, thymic TRG and TRD repertoires appeared to be highly polyclonal with Gaussian CDR3 length distributions. Because no clustering by age or sex was observed, donors were not stratified by these variables in the analyses.

For this chain, trimming is 1 base at the V end and 2 bases at the J end, and the number of junction bases without a gene match is 7. Taken from the germline V gene (reference sequence), the CDR1 and CDR2 loops are GITISATS and ISYDGTV. Its CDR3 holds 16 amino acids, cysteine through phenylalanine. This entry keeps only the CDR3 DNA: 48 bases, framed from base 1. With regard to this clone: Which antigen it targets is not known. Qualities for individual bases were not recorded, and no much larger clone is one base off.

Thymic samples were depleted of alphabeta T cells, then CD3+ TCRVdelta1+ TCRVdelta2- thymocytes were FACS-sorted. The purity of the sorted Vdelta1+ thymocytes fell between about 98% and 99.6%. The thymic specimens were obtained from fewer than ten paediatric patients, aged roughly 5 days to 16 months, who were having corrective cardiac surgery. After the thymic tissue was dispersed, mononuclear cells were isolated using a Histopaque-1077 density gradient. For staining, the antibodies used were anti-TCRVdelta1 clone TS8.2, anti-TCRVdelta2 clone B6, anti-CD3 clone HIT3a and anti-TCRalphabeta clone IP26. RNA was isolated using the RNeasy mini kit, and reverse transcription was performed with Superscript III. To generate the CDR3 amplicons, a multiplex PCR was run using pooled V-gene forward primers together with a constant-region reverse primer that carried Illumina adaptor overhangs. After gel purification, amplicons were indexed with Nextera index primers over around 8 extra PCR cycles and were then purified with AMPure XP beads. Sequencing of libraries was performed on an Illumina MiSeq using paired-end 250 bp reads, dual indexing and a roughly 20% PhiX spike-in. The study's own analysis went as follows. Read quality was checked with FastQC, and TRG read pairs were merged using ea-utils fastq-join. IMGT/HighV-QUEST was used to annotate the sequences, only productive sequences with an unambiguous V-gene assignment were kept, and clonotypes were defined as sequences sharing an identical CDR3 sequence. VDJtools 1.1.1, tcR 2.2.3, Treemap and vegan Shannon diversity in R 3.4.4 were used for downstream analysis. In TCRdb, clones were called once more from the public reads by CATT, and rows of identical DNA were later combined. The V and J calls follow TCRdb's processing rather than the paper's. For this sample the table gives approximately 11,000 gamma-chain clones, of which around 40% were detected only once. Clones ranked in the top ten supply about 2.1% of the sample.

The sequencing input was Vdelta1+ gamma-delta thymocytes from the thymus. The sample's cell subset or site label, decoded: FACS-sorted CD3+ TCRalphabeta- TCRVdelta1+ TCRVdelta2- thymocytes. The source of this sequence is a boy under two years old who had congenital heart surgery. The rearrangement joined TRGV9 to TRGJP2. In the absence of a J gene in TCRdb, the DNA was matched to germline to assign it here. In nucleotide form, the sequence is TGTGCCTTGTGGGAGGTTGGGGAAAGTAGTGATTGGATCAAGACGTTT. Translation gives CALWEVGESSDWIKTF.